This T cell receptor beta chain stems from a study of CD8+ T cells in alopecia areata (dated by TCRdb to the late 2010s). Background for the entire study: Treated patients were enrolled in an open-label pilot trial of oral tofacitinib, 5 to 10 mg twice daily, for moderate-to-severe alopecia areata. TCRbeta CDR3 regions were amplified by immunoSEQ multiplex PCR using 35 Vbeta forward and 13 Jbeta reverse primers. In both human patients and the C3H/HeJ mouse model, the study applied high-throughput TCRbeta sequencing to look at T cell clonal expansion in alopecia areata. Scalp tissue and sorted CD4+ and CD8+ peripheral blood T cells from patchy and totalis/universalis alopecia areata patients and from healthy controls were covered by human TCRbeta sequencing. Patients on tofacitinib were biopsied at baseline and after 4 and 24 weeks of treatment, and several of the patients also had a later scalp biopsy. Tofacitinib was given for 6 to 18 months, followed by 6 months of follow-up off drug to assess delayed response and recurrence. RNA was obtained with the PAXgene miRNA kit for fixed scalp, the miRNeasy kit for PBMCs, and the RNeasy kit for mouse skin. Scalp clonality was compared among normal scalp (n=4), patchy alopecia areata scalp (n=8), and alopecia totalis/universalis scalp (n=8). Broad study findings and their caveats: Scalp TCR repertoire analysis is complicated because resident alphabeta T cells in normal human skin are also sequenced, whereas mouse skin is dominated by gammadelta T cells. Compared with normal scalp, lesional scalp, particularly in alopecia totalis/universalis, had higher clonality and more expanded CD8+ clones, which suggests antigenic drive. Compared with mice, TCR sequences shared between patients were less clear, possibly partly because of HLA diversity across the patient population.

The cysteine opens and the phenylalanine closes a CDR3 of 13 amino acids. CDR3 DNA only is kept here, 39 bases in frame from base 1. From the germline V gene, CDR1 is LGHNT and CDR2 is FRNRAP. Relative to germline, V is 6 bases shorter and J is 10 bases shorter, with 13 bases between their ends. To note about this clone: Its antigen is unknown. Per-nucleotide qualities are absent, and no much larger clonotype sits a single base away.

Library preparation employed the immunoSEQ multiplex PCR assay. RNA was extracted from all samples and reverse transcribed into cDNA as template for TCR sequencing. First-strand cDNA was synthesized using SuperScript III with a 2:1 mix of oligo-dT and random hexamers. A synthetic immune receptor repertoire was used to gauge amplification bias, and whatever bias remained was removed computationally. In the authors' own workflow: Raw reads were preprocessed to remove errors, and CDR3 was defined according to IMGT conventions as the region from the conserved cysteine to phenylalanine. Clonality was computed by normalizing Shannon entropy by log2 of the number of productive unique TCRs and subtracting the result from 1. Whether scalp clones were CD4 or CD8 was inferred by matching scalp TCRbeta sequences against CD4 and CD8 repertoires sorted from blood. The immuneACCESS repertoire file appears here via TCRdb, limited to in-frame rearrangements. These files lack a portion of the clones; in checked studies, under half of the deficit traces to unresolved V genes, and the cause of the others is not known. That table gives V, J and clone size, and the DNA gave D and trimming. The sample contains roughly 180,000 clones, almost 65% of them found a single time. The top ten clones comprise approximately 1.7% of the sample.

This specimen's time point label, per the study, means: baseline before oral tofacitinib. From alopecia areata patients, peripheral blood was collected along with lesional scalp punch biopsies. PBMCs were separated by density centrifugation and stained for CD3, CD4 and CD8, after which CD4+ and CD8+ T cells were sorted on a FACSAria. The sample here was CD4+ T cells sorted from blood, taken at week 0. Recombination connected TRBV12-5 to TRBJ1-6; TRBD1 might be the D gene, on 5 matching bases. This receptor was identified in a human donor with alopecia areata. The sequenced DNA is TGTGCTAGTGGCATGGGAGGGGTCTCACCCCTCCACTTT. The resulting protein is CASGMGGVSPLHF.